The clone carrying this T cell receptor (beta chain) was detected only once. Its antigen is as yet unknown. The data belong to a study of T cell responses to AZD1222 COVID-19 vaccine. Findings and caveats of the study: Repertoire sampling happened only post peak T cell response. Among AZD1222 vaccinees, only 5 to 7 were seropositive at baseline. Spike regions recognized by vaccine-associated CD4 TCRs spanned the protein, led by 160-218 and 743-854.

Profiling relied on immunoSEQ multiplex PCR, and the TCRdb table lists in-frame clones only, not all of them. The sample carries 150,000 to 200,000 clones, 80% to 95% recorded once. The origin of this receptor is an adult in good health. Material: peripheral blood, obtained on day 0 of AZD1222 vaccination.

The CDR3: CAWTLGLYIPYNEQFF. DNA for the CDR3: TGTGCCTGGACCCTTGGGCTCTATATCCCCTACAATGAGCAGTTCTTC. The chain combines TRBV30 with TRBJ2-1; D uncertain. Germline V gene lookup returns CDR1 GTSNPN and CDR2 SVGIG (reference sequence). V lost 4 bases to trimming and J lost 2 bases, with 18 bases between them. The CDR3 contains 16 residues.